This entry lists 2 T cell receptor beta chains sequenced from one sample in a study of radiotherapy plus CTLA-4 blockade in lung cancer. Using immunoSEQ multiplex PCR, the repertoire was profiled, and TCRdb retains in-frame clones only, with some absent. The table has tens of thousands of clones, about four fifths seen once; the top ten hold 4%. Sequences were derived from peripheral blood, sampled from a patient treated with radiotherapy plus ipilimumab. The receptors stem from a human donor with non-small cell lung cancer who had a partial response to radiotherapy plus ipilimumab. Some clones in this sample may be carry-over from other donors' samples.

The chain employs TRBV18 and TRBJ2-7; 7 nucleotides agree with TRBD1. Losses at the gene ends were 3 bases for V and 2 bases for J; bases not matched to a gene: 7. CDR3 size: 15 residues. CDR1 and CDR2 from the germline V gene are KGHSH and LQKENI. CDR3 sequence (DNA): TGTGCCAGCTCACCGCCGAAGGGGGCGGCCTACGAGCAGTACTTC. Its translation is CASSPPKGAAYEQYF.

The rearrangement links TRBV18 to TRBJ2-3; TRBD2 matches 8 bases. Germline V gives CDR1 KGHSH, CDR2 LQKENI. This CDR3 is 17 amino acids long. V was clipped by 0 bases and J by 4 bases; unmatched bases: 9. This CDR3 is CASSPPNSGMGADTQYF. The CDR3 DNA follows: TGTGCCAGCTCACCACCTAATAGCGGGATGGGGGCAGATACGCAGTATTTT.